This TCR beta chain is from a study of shared clonotypes between healthy human individuals. CD8 cells regarded as naive lacked CD45RO, were positively chosen for CCR7, and omitted terminally differentiated effector memory CD45RA+ cells. Study-wide results and caveats: Represented diversity, genetic and exposure-history alike, was limited by few donors. It was only blood that was sampled, and tissue repertoires likely differ.

A note on this clone: The antigen is not known.

The CDR3 has 16 amino acids. Trimming pared 0 bases from V and 5 bases from J, leaving 14 bases between. From germline, CDR1 is SNHLY and CDR2 FYNNEI. Samples underwent the assay at deep level. TCRdb's table, derived via immunoSEQ multiplex PCR, lists solely in-frame clones and lacks some. The sample consists of around 600,000 clones, around 95% of them appearing once. The sequence came from a woman aged 30 to 39 in good health. The chain employs TRBV2 and TRBJ1-5; D unresolved. Sample: naive CD8+ T cells sorted from blood. For the CDR3, the DNA is TGTGCCAGCAGTGAAGCGCAGGAGGGTTGGGATCAGCCCCAGCATTTT. It is translated as CASSEAQEGWDQPQHF.